This T cell receptor (beta chain) appears in the sequencing data of a study of control samples from healthy donors and cancer patients. With V trimmed by 7 bases and J by 0 bases, 3 bases remained unmatched. In germline, CDR1 is MGHDK, CDR2 SYGVNS. The CDR3 covers 14 residues. Clones were sequenced by immunoSEQ multiplex PCR, and TCRdb holds only the in-frame ones, with some missing. Among under 65,000 clones listed, less than 95% were seen once. The sequencing sample was made of PBMCs. V is TRBV25-1 and J is TRBJ2-3; 8 bases align to TRBD2. The sequence derives from a man aged 25-45 years with colorectal cancer. CDR3 protein: CASIGGGSTDTQYF. The CDR3, as DNA: TGTGCCAGCATCGGCGGGGGGAGCACAGATACGCAGTATTTT.